A single sample is the source of the 32 T cell receptor beta chains below, sequenced in a study of cytomegalovirus exposure and HLA in healthy donors. Data came from immunoSEQ multiplex PCR; TCRdb stores just in-frame clones and leaves some out. The sample lists about 240,000 clones, approximately 86% occurring once. The specimen sequenced was PBMCs. Receptor source: a woman in her twenties or thirties in good health and CMV-seropositive.

This sequence joins TRBV5-6 and TRBJ2-3; D is possibly TRBD1 (7 bases). With 0 bases removed from V and 6 bases from J, the gap between germline ends came to 23 bases. The CDR3 length is 18 residues. The V gene's germline CDR1 is SGHDT and CDR2 YYEEEE. This CDR3 reads CASSLERGNRGGMDTQYF. In DNA form, the CDR3 reads TGTGCCAGCAGCTTGGAACGGGGGAACAGGGGTGGAATGGATACGCAGTATTTT.

The CDR3 spells CASSVTGNSYEQYF. The CDR3 DNA reads TGTGCCAGCAGCGTAACAGGAAACTCCTACGAGCAGTACTTC. The chain carries TRBV7-2 and TRBJ2-7, with D possibly matching TRBD1 (5 bases). The CDR3 length is 14 residues. V was pared by 5 bases and J by 0 bases, with 11 bases between. Germline V CDR1 and CDR2: SGHTA, FQGNSA.

This chain joins TRBV27 and TRBJ2-1; 11 bases fit TRBD2. V trimming: 4 bases; J trimming: 5 bases; junction bases outside the gene matches: 4. This CDR3 spans 15 amino acids. Germline CDR1 MNHEY, CDR2 SMNVEV (reference sequence). The CDR3 sequence: CASSWGTSGNNEQFF. As DNA, the CDR3 is TGTGCCAGCAGTTGGGGGACTAGCGGAAACAATGAGCAGTTCTTC.

The chain carries TRBV7-9 and TRBJ2-7, with a tentative D call TRBD1 (5 bases). The CDR3 has 13 residues. Trimming removed 5 bases from V and 3 bases from J, with 11 bases in between. Germline assignment: CDR1 SEHNR and CDR2 FQNEAQ (reference sequence). CDR3 in amino acids: CASSPRQLYEQYF. CDR3 sequence (DNA): TGTGCCAGCAGCCCCCGACAGCTCTACGAGCAGTACTTC.

The chain employs TRBV7-2 and TRBJ1-5, with D uncertain. The ends were cut back, 2 bases at V and 4 bases at J, with 12 bases in the middle. Germline CDR1 is SGHTA and CDR2 is FQGNSA. This CDR3 comprises 15 residues. The CDR3 DNA reads TGTGCCAGCAGCTTATCGTCAGGAAAAAATCAGCCCCAGCATTTT. This translates into CASSLSSGKNQPQHF.

This rearrangement joins TRBV5-3 to TRBJ1-2; TRBD1 matches at 7 bases. TRBV5-3 counts as an open reading frame of uncertain function. The V gene end was trimmed by 6 bases and the J gene end by 3 bases; junction bases not matched to a gene: 8. This CDR3 comprises 14 residues. Written as DNA, the CDR3 is TGTGCCAGAACAGCAGGGGGATTGGACTATGGCTACACCTTC. It codes for CARTAGGLDYGYTF.

For the CDR3, the DNA is TGTGCCAGCAAGGTCGGGGCCTACGAGCAGTACTTC. Encoded protein: CASKVGAYEQYF. The chain employs TRBV2 and TRBJ2-7; D perhaps matches TRBD2 (5 bases). The CDR3 spans 12 residues. V lost 7 bases and J lost 2, with 9 bases in between. CDR1 SNHLY and CDR2 FYNNEI come from the germline V gene.

The chain combines TRBV27 with TRBJ2-7; possible D gene TRBD2, 6 bases. CDR3 length: 14 amino acids. V was clipped by 10 bases and J by 3 bases, with 19 bases between them. CDR1 MNHEY and CDR2 SMNVEV come from the germline V gene (reference sequence). The CDR3, as DNA: TGTGCCACCGCGGGACTTCCGAGCTTCTACGAGCAGTACTTC. It specifies CATAGLPSFYEQYF.

The chain employs TRBV28 and TRBJ2-7; 11 nucleotides match TRBD1. The V gene end was trimmed by 5 bases and the J gene end by 1 base; junction bases not matched to a gene: 7. The CDR3 is 16 residues long. Looked up from germline, CDR1 is MDHEN and CDR2 is SYDVKM. The CDR3 coding sequence is TGTGCCAGCAGTCCGTCCGGGACAGGGGGGTCCTACGAGCAGTACTTC. It encodes CASSPSGTGGSYEQYF.

The CDR3 DNA is TGTGCCAGCAGCTTCGGGACAGGGGATCTCACCGGGGAGCTGTTTTTT. Translating gives CASSFGTGDLTGELFF. The chain carries TRBV9 and TRBJ2-2; 10 bases agree with TRBD1. Trimming took 4 bases from V and 4 from J; bases not matched to a gene: 7. The CDR3 extends over 16 amino acids. Germline-derived CDR1 and CDR2 are SGDLS and YYNGEE. The full variable domain, completed using reference TRBV9 and TRBJ2-2, is DSGVTQTPKHLITATGQRVTLRCSPRSGDLSVYWYQQSLDQGLQFLIQYYNGEERAKGNILERFSAQQFPDLHSELNLSSLELGDSALYFCASSFGTGDLTGELFFGEGSRLTVL.

The chain employs TRBV25-1 and TRBJ2-7; TRBD1 agrees at 11 bases. This CDR3 is 14 amino acids long. Per germline, CDR1 MGHDK and CDR2 SYGVNS. V was clipped by 3 bases and J by 3 bases; unmatched bases: 1. The CDR3 DNA reads as TGTGCCAGCAGTGATGGGACAGGGGGCTACGAGCAGTACTTC. Translation: CASSDGTGGYEQYF.

This chain joins TRBV7-3 and TRBJ2-2; D may be TRBD2 (5 bases). The CDR3 is 13 amino acids. V was pared by 4 bases and J by 4 bases, with 7 bases between. Germline V gene data show CDR1 as SGHTA and CDR2 as FQGTGA. Written as DNA, the CDR3 is TGTGCCAGCAGCTCGGGATTCACCGGGGAGCTGTTTTTT. It specifies CASSSGFTGELFF.

This chain uses TRBV9 with TRBJ2-2; 7 bases line up with TRBD2. The CDR3 runs to 16 residues. Germline-derived CDR1 and CDR2 are SGDLS and YYNGEE. The V and J ends lost 1 base and 0 bases, in that order; junction bases with no gene match: 3. In nucleotides, the CDR3 is TGTGCCAGCAGCGTATCAGCGGGAACGAACACCGGGGAGCTGTTTTTT. It translates to CASSVSAGTNTGELFF.

This clone was detected only a few times. CDR3: CASSSYRSVGYTF. The CDR3 nucleotides are TGTGCCAGCAGTTCATACCGATCGGTTGGCTACACCTTC. The genes are TRBV28 and TRBJ1-2; D ambiguous. V lost 4 bases and J lost 7, with 13 bases in between. The CDR3 length is 13 residues. In germline, CDR1 is MDHEN, CDR2 SYDVKM.

The rearrangement links TRBV28 to TRBJ1-5, with D maybe TRBD1 (5 bases). The ends were cut back, 1 base at V and 2 bases at J, with 18 bases in the middle. The CDR3 length is 18 residues. Germline lookup yields CDR1 MDHEN and CDR2 SYDVKM. The CDR3 reads CASSLFGQLEGGNQPQHF. In DNA, the CDR3 is TGTGCCAGCAGTTTATTCGGGCAGCTCGAAGGGGGCAATCAGCCCCAGCATTTT.

The chain has TRBV5-4 and TRBJ2-1, with 11 bases identical to TRBD2. CDR1 and CDR2 (germline): SGHNT, YYREEE (reference sequence). The CDR3 is 15 amino acids. With 5 bases clipped from V and 7 bases from J, the junction kept 8 bases outside the gene matches. The CDR3 DNA reads as TGTGCCAGCAGTCGTACTAGCGGGAGTGGGAATGAGCAGTTCTTC. It yields the protein CASSRTSGSGNEQFF.

This chain joins TRBV4-1 and TRBJ2-7, with D unresolved. This CDR3 contains 14 residues. Trimming stripped 0 bases from V and 5 bases from J, with 11 bases between. CDR1 MGHRA and CDR2 YSYEKL come from the germline V gene. CDR3 region: CASSQDPHSDEQYF. CDR3 DNA: TGCGCCAGCAGCCAAGATCCCCACTCGGACGAGCAGTACTTC.

V and J are TRBV7-9 and TRBJ2-2, with a possible D match to TRBD1 (5 bases). V was pared by 5 bases and J by 2 bases, with 9 bases between. Germline CDR1 reads SEHNR; CDR2 reads FQNEAQ (reference sequence). The CDR3 extends over 14 amino acids. The CDR3 protein is CASSRDSNTGELFF. Here the CDR3 DNA reads TGTGCCAGCAGCCGTGACAGTAACACCGGGGAGCTGTTTTTT.

This clone was detected only a few times. This chain joins TRBV29-1 and TRBJ2-7, with TRBD2 identical over 8 bases. The germline V gene has CDR1 SQVTM and CDR2 ANQGSEA. V shed 4 bases, J shed 7 bases, and the junction held 9 bases outside the gene matches. The CDR3 has 13 residues. CDR3 in DNA: TGCAGCGTTGGGGGAGCGGGAGTTCGGGAGCAGTACTTC. It translates to CSVGGAGVREQYF.

This clone was recorded once. This CDR3 reads CASSLVAADTQYF. CDR3 nucleotides: TGCGCCAGCAGCTTGGTAGCCGCAGATACGCAGTATTTT. The chain combines TRBV5-1 with TRBJ2-3; D is ambiguous. Germline assignment: CDR1 SGHRS and CDR2 YFSETQ. V lost 0 bases to trimming and J lost 4 bases, with 6 bases between them. The CDR3 is 13 residues long. The full variable domain, in which reference TRBV5-1 and TRBJ2-3 provide the parts outside the CDR3, is KAGVTQTPRYLIKTRGQQVTLSCSPISGHRSVSWYQQTPGQGLQFLFEYFSETQRNKGNFPGRFSGRQFSNSRSEMNVSTLELGDSALYLCASSLVAADTQYFGPGTRLTVL.

V and J are TRBV4-1 and TRBJ2-7; 11 bases line up with TRBD1. Germline CDR1 and CDR2: MGHRA and YSYEKL. The junction had 13 bases not matched to a gene; V was cut back by 0 bases and J by 6 bases. There are 18 residues in the CDR3. In DNA, the CDR3 is TGCGCCAGCAGCCAAGATGGACTTAGGACAGGGGGCTGGATCGAGCAGTACTTC. It translates to CASSQDGLRTGGWIEQYF.

V and J are TRBV6-1 and TRBJ1-1, with D possibly matching TRBD1 (6 bases). CDR1 and CDR2 (germline): MNHNS, SASEGT. The CDR3 is 15 amino acids. V was pared by 1 base and J by 4 bases, with 13 bases between. This CDR3 reads CASSEVWGRGTEAFF. CDR3 bases: TGTGCCAGCAGTGAAGTGTGGGGGCGAGGCACTGAAGCTTTCTTT.

The chain joins TRBV7-8 to TRBJ2-7; TRBD2 matches 7 bases. This CDR3 is built from 16 residues. Trimming at V came to 3 bases and at J to 4 bases, leaving 12 bases not matched to a gene. CDR1 and CDR2 from the germline V gene are SGHVS and FQNEAQ. This CDR3 is CASSLRRAGEGYEQYF. DNA for the CDR3: TGTGCCAGCAGCTTGAGGCGGGCGGGAGAGGGTTACGAGCAGTACTTC.

V usage is TRBV5-1 and J usage is TRBJ2-1; 8 bases match TRBD2. This CDR3 has 14 residues. CDR1 is SGHRS and CDR2 is YFSETQ in the germline V gene. The V and J ends lost 1 base and 7 bases, in that order; junction bases with no gene match: 4. CDR3 sequence: CASSLNSGENEQFF. CDR3 DNA sequence: TGCGCCAGCAGCTTGAATAGCGGGGAAAATGAGCAGTTCTTC.

This chain links TRBV5-1 with TRBJ1-1; D not resolved. The CDR3 covers 14 residues. The V gene's germline CDR1 is SGHRS and CDR2 YFSETQ. With 0 bases removed from V and 5 bases from J, the gap between germline ends came to 11 bases. CDR3 residues: CASSLAKGGTEAFF. The CDR3, as DNA: TGCGCCAGCAGCTTGGCCAAGGGAGGGACTGAAGCTTTCTTT.

This clone was counted once. The chain carries TRBV2 and TRBJ2-5, with 12 bases lining up with TRBD2. The ends lost 7 bases at V and 6 bases at J; junction bases unmatched: 9. CDR1 SNHLY and CDR2 FYNNEI come from the germline V gene. The CDR3 runs to 15 residues. As DNA, the CDR3 is TGTGCCAGCACACCCTCTAGCGGGAGGGGGCAGACCCAGTACTTC. Its protein product is CASTPSSGRGQTQYF. The full variable domain, in which reference TRBV2 and TRBJ2-5 provide the parts outside the CDR3, is EPEVTQTPSHQVTQMGQEVILRCVPISNHLYFYWYRQILGQKVEFLVSFYNNEISEKSEIFDDQFSVERPDGSNFTLKIRSTKLEDSAMYFCASTPSSGRGQTQYFGPGTRLLVL.

The gene calls are TRBV6-1 and TRBJ1-1, with D possibly matching TRBD1 (6 bases). The CDR3 runs to 14 residues. Germline V gene lookup returns CDR1 MNHNS and CDR2 SASEGT. The V end was cut by 3 bases, the J end by 6 bases, with 14 bases between. The CDR3 DNA reads TGTGCCAGCAGTGATAGGGGGGGGTGGGCTGAAGCTTTCTTT. Its protein product is CASSDRGGWAEAFF.

In its sample, this clone was seen once. The V and J genes are TRBV5-1 and TRBJ1-2; TRBD1 is a possible D gene (6 bases). There are 15 residues in the CDR3. Germline loops: CDR1 SGHRS, CDR2 YFSETQ. V lost 0 bases and J 2 bases, leaving 11 bases between the germline ends. The CDR3: CASSLGGTTNYGYTF. DNA for the CDR3: TGCGCCAGCAGCTTGGGAGGGACAACGAACTATGGCTACACCTTC.

The J gene is TRBJ2-1, the V gene TRBV5-1, with 8 bases lining up with TRBD1. The CDR3 loop spans 17 amino acids. In germline, CDR1 is SGHRS, CDR2 YFSETQ. The junction had 12 bases not matched to a gene; V was cut back by 1 base and J by 6 bases. The CDR3 loop is CASSLSHQGARANEQFF. CDR3 nucleotide sequence: TGCGCCAGCAGCTTGTCACATCAGGGGGCGCGGGCCAATGAGCAGTTCTTC.

The chain recombines TRBV27 with TRBJ2-1, with a possible D match to TRBD2 (5 bases). Between the trimmed V and J ends, which lost 5 bases and 3 bases, there was a span of 8 bases. Looked up from germline, CDR1 is MNHEY and CDR2 is SMNVEV (reference sequence). The CDR3 has 13 amino acids. The CDR3 region has the DNA TGTGCCAGCAGTAACGGGAACTACAATGAGCAGTTCTTC. Its protein is CASSNGNYNEQFF.

The rearrangement links TRBV20-1 to TRBJ2-7, with no clear D. The CDR3 consists of 11 residues. The ends were cut back, 5 bases at V and 5 bases at J, with 10 bases in the middle. Per the germline V gene, CDR1 is DFQATT and CDR2 is SNEGSKA (reference sequence). The CDR3 is CSAQRGDEQYF. As DNA, the CDR3 is TGCAGTGCTCAGAGAGGAGACGAGCAGTACTTC.

The J gene is TRBJ1-5, the V gene TRBV6-1, with D perhaps TRBD1 (5 bases). Germline V gene data show CDR1 as MNHNS and CDR2 as SASEGT. The V end was cut by 8 bases, the J end by 0 bases, with 11 bases between. The CDR3 extends over 14 amino acids. In DNA form, the CDR3 reads TGTGCCAGCCTAGGACAATATAGCAATCAGCCCCAGCATTTT. As protein: CASLGQYSNQPQHF.